Below, 23 T cell receptor beta chains from the same sample are listed, as sequenced in a study of blood T cell repertoires in COVID-19. Only in-frame clones appear in the TCRdb table, and some are missing; sequencing was by immunoSEQ multiplex PCR. Of some 74,000 clones listed, 83% were seen once; the top ten hold 40% to 50%. The specimen sequenced was peripheral blood. These receptors all stem from a man older than 75 with acute or convalescent COVID-19.

The chain has TRBV4-1 and TRBJ2-7; 10 bases agree with TRBD1. Germline-derived CDR1 and CDR2 are MGHRA and YSYEKL. After removal of 6 bases from V and 0 bases from J, the junction contained 11 bases not matched to a gene. The CDR3 runs 17 residues. DNA of the CDR3: TGCGCCAGCAGTCGCCACAGGGGACAGGGGTCCTCCTACGAGCAGTACTTC. Translation: CASSRHRGQGSSYEQYF.

This clone was observed many times. The V and J genes are TRBV7-9 and TRBJ2-7; 7 bases are shared with TRBD1. V lost 5 bases, J lost 5 bases, and 9 bases stayed unmatched. CDR3 length: 14 residues. Germline V gene sequence: CDR1 SEHNR, CDR2 FQNEAQ (reference sequence). In DNA form, the CDR3 reads TGTGCCAGCAGCCCCCTGCCAGGGGGAAACGAGCAGTACTTC. As protein: CASSPLPGGNEQYF.

This clone has a single count. This rearrangement joins TRBV7-8 to TRBJ2-7; no clear D. The CDR3 runs 11 residues. Trimming left V 5 bases short and J 6 bases short, with 8 bases between. Per the germline V gene, CDR1 is SGHVS and CDR2 is FQNEAQ. The CDR3 DNA reads TGTGCCAGCAGCCAACTTGGCGAGCAGTACTTC. This translates into CASSQLGEQYF.

J is TRBJ1-5 and V is TRBV15, with unresolved D. CDR3 size: 13 residues. Germline V lookup: CDR1 LNHNV, CDR2 YYDKDF (reference sequence). V gave up 3 bases and J gave up 5 bases, with 8 bases separating them. The CDR3 nucleotides are TGTGCCACCAGCAGGGCCCACGATCAGCCCCAGCATTTT. Translating it yields CATSRAHDQPQHF.

Only a few counts were recorded for this clone. This chain joins TRBV7-3 and TRBJ2-1; 9 nucleotides line up with TRBD2. The germline CDR1 and CDR2 sequences are SGHTA and FQGTGA. After removal of 2 bases from V and 9 bases from J, the junction contained 8 bases not matched to a gene. This CDR3 is 15 amino acids long. CDR3 protein: CASSLAAGGFSEQFF. As DNA, the CDR3 is TGTGCCAGCAGCTTAGCAGCGGGAGGTTTCAGTGAGCAGTTCTTC.

CDR3 amino acids: CASSPVGARGETQYF. For the CDR3, the DNA is TGTGCCAGCTCTCCAGTGGGGGCCAGGGGAGAGACCCAGTACTTC. The V call is TRBV18, the J call TRBJ2-5; maybe TRBD1 (6 bases). CDR1 and CDR2 from the germline V gene are KGHSH and LQKENI. The CDR3 runs to 15 residues. V dropped 6 bases and J dropped 4 bases, with 18 bases sitting between them.

V and J are TRBV9 and TRBJ2-1, with a weak D call TRBD2 (6 bases). CDR1 and CDR2 (germline): SGDLS, YYNGEE. This CDR3 comprises 14 residues. V gave up 0 bases and J gave up 5 bases, with 9 bases separating them. CDR3 amino acids: CASSVAVADNEQFF. The CDR3 nucleotides read TGTGCCAGCAGCGTAGCGGTAGCGGACAATGAGCAGTTCTTC.

The gene calls are TRBV7-2 and TRBJ1-2; perhaps TRBD1 as D (6 bases). V was cut by 3 bases and J by 8 bases, with 19 bases left in between. CDR3 length equals 15 residues. Germline V gene sequence: CDR1 SGHTA, CDR2 FQGNSA. The CDR3 bases are TGTGCCAGCAGCTTGGGCGTAGACCTGAGGGGGGGCTACACCTTC. This gives the protein CASSLGVDLRGGYTF.

The chain employs TRBV7-2 and TRBJ1-2, with 9 bases that match TRBD1. This CDR3 is built from 16 residues. V trimming: 2 bases; J trimming: 3 bases; junction bases outside the gene matches: 7. CDR1 is SGHTA, CDR2 FQGNSA, per germline. CDR3 sequence: CASSLRDRVTDYGYTF. The CDR3 DNA is TGTGCCAGCAGCTTAAGGGACAGGGTAACTGACTATGGCTACACCTTC.

The rearrangement links TRBV28 to TRBJ2-7; TRBD2 is a possible D gene (5 bases). This CDR3 spans 14 amino acids. Trimming pared 3 bases from V and 4 bases from J, leaving 13 bases between. The germline CDR1 and CDR2 sequences are MDHEN and SYDVKM. CDR3 loop: CASSFPGRGYEQYF. The CDR3 region has the DNA TGTGCCAGCAGTTTCCCAGGTCGAGGGTACGAGCAGTACTTC.

This clone was counted a single time. The chain combines TRBV29-1 with TRBJ1-2; 7 nucleotides line up with TRBD1. Germline V gene sequence: CDR1 SQVTM, CDR2 ANQGSEA. The ends lost 4 bases at V and 4 bases at J; junction bases unmatched: 6. The CDR3 runs 13 residues. Written as DNA, the CDR3 is TGCAGCGTTGGGGGACAGACCTCCTATGGCTACACCTTC. Residues: CSVGGQTSYGYTF.

V usage is TRBV27 and J usage is TRBJ1-2, with 8 positions matching TRBD1. Germline CDR1 is MNHEY and CDR2 is SMNVEV (reference sequence). This CDR3 spans 15 amino acids. Trimming took 6 bases from V and 0 from J; bases not matched to a gene: 6. CDR3 nucleotide sequence: TGTGCCAGCAGAGATGTACAGGGGGCTAACTATGGCTACACCTTC. Its translation is CASRDVQGANYGYTF.

This chain uses TRBV6-6 with TRBJ1-2; D is perhaps TRBD1 (6 bases). CDR3 length: 14 residues. V lost 5 bases and J lost 2, with 12 bases in between. The germline V gene has CDR1 MNHNY and CDR2 SVGAGI (reference sequence). The CDR3 nucleotides read TGTGCCAGCAGTCCGGGACAACCAAACTATGGCTACACCTTC. Translated, it gives CASSPGQPNYGYTF.

The rearrangement joins TRBV5-5 to TRBJ1-5, with a possible D match to TRBD1 (5 bases). The CDR3 is made up of 16 amino acids. In germline, CDR1 is SGHKS, CDR2 YYEKEE (reference sequence). Between the trimmed V and J ends, which lost 0 bases and 6 bases, there was a span of 16 bases. CDR3 DNA: TGTGCCAGCAGCTTGGCATTAGGAGGGGTCGGTCAGCCCCAGCATTTT. Its translation is CASSLALGGVGQPQHF.

This clone was counted between two and nine times. The CDR3 nucleotides read TGTGCCAGCAGCCGAACAAACAGGGTCGGTGAAAAACTGTTTTTT. Amino acids: CASSRTNRVGEKLFF. The chain recombines TRBV3-1 (or the pseudogene TRBV3-2) with TRBJ1-4; D possibly corresponds to TRBD1 (6 bases). There are 15 residues in the CDR3. Germline loops: CDR1 LGHDT, CDR2 YNNKEL (reference sequence). Trimming stripped 4 bases from V and 7 bases from J, with 16 bases between.

This clone has a handful of counts. V is TRBV7-6 and J is TRBJ1-1; TRBD1 aligns across 7 bases. Looked up from germline, CDR1 is SGHVS and CDR2 is FNYEAQ. The trim removed 1 base at V and 1 base at J, leaving 6 bases unmatched. The CDR3 extends over 16 amino acids. CDR3 DNA sequence: TGTGCCAGCAGCTTAGGGACAGGAGTACAGAACACTGAAGCTTTCTTT. It is translated as CASSLGTGVQNTEAFF.

The gene calls are TRBV15 and TRBJ1-1, with 7 bases fitting TRBD1. The germline V gene encodes CDR1 LNHNV and CDR2 YYDKDF (reference sequence). Unmatched junction bases numbered 6, after V lost 5 bases and J lost 3 bases. CDR3 length: 14 residues. CDR3 DNA: TGTGCCACCAGCGGACCCAGGGGGGACACTGAAGCTTTCTTT. The encoded protein is CATSGPRGDTEAFF.

This clone has just one count. This chain links TRBV6-5 with TRBJ2-4; 7 nucleotides match TRBD1. CDR3 length equals 12 residues. Trimming at V came to 10 bases and at J to 7 bases, leaving 7 bases not matched to a gene. CDR1 is MNHEY and CDR2 is SVGAGI in the germline V gene. As DNA, the CDR3 is TGTGCCACCCAGGGACAGTGGAACATTCAGTACTTC. As protein: CATQGQWNIQYF.

This chain uses TRBV4-3 with TRBJ2-1, with a tentative D call TRBD2 (7 bases). Germline V gene sequence: CDR1 LGHNA, CDR2 YSLEER. This CDR3 is built from 16 residues. The germline V and J ends were trimmed by 2 bases and 10 bases, with 21 bases remaining between them. The CDR3 region is CASSQQDRFSAGEQFF. The CDR3 nucleotides read TGCGCCAGCAGCCAACAAGACAGGTTCTCAGCGGGAGAGCAGTTCTTC.

The chain carries TRBV19 and TRBJ1-5, with TRBD1 identical over 8 bases. After removal of 3 bases from V and 12 bases from J, the junction contained 10 bases not matched to a gene. Germline V gives CDR1 LNHDA, CDR2 SQIVND (reference sequence). This CDR3 region has 14 residues. The CDR3 region has the DNA TGTGCCAGTAGTATGGCCGGGACAGGCTCGTTCCAGCATTTT. This sequence encodes CASSMAGTGSFQHF.

The chain carries TRBV5-6 and TRBJ2-3; weak D call: TRBD2 (5 bases). Germline CDR1 is SGHDT and CDR2 is YYEEEE. CDR3 length: 15 amino acids. The V and J ends lost 0 bases and 0 bases respectively, with 8 bases between them. The CDR3 nucleotides are TGTGCCAGCAGCTTGGTCAGCGGTAGCACAGATACGCAGTATTTT. Amino acids: CASSLVSGSTDTQYF.

The gene calls are TRBV18 and TRBJ1-3; no firm D call. Germline V gene sequence: CDR1 KGHSH, CDR2 LQKENI. Deletions cut 4 bases from V and 4 bases from J, with 17 bases between. The CDR3 is 16 amino acids. As DNA, the CDR3 is TGTGCCAGCTCACGTGCGGGTGACCTCCTGGGAAACACCATATATTTT. Its protein product is CASSRAGDLLGNTIYF.

The rearrangement links TRBV7-2 to TRBJ2-2; a possible D gene is TRBD2 (6 bases). The CDR3 loop spans 14 amino acids. Germline CDR1 SGHTA, CDR2 FQGNSA. The V gene lost 5 bases and the J gene lost 7 bases, with 14 bases spanning the gap. CDR3 in amino acids: CASSRDSLGGELFF. Here the CDR3 DNA reads TGTGCCAGCAGCAGGGACTCCCTGGGCGGGGAGCTGTTTTTT.